This is a list of T cell receptor beta chains from one sample in a study of blood T cells in healthy people across ages. TCRdb recomputed calls from the 5' RACE reads with MiXCR, one row per CDR3 protein. Of 1.4 million or so distinct CDR3 sequences in the sample, 35% to 45% were seen once. Sequenced: blood. These receptor sequences come from a woman in her late teens or twenties in good health. Each CDR3 is given with its conserved first and last residue. A D gene is named only where the DNA matches it firmly. Not every row has a clone size; where given, it reads once, few, many or a size class.

V gene,clone size,D gene,J gene,CDR3 length,CDR3 DNA,CDR3 protein
TRBV5-1,.,TRBD1,TRBJ1-2,17,TGCGCCAGCAGCGAAAAAGGACAGGGGAGAGCTAACTATGGCTACACCTTC,CASSEKGQGRANYGYTF
TRBV6-5,.,TRBD2,TRBJ2-5,14,TGTGCCAGCACTGGGCGAGCGGGAAGGGAGACCCAGTACTTC,CASTGRAGRETQYF
TRBV12-3/TRBV12-4,few,.,TRBJ2-5,14,TGTGCCAGCAGTTCAAGCAGGAGCCAAGAGACCCAGTACTTC,CASSSSRSQETQYF
TRBV7-2,.,TRBD2,TRBJ2-7,18,TGTGCCAGCAGCTCGGGACTAGCGGGAGGGACTCCTCTCTACGAGCAGTACTTC,CASSSGLAGGTPLYEQYF
TRBV20-1,few,.,TRBJ2-1,15,TGCAGTGCTAGCCCCTCGGGGACCCACACTGATGAGCAGTTCTTC,CSASPSGTHTDEQFF
TRBV15,.,.,TRBJ1-4,16,TGTGCCACCAGCAGAGATCCAGGGGCAGCTAATGAAAAACTGTTTTTT,CATSRDPGAANEKLFF
TRBV14,few,.,TRBJ1-1,14,TGTGCCAGCAGCCAAGTGAGAACGGGGACTGAAGCTTTCTTT,CASSQVRTGTEAFF
TRBV6-5,.,.,TRBJ2-3,16,TGTGCCGGCAGTTACTCGAGGACGTATGGGGCGGATACGCAGTATTTT,CAGSYSRTYGADTQYF
TRBV21-1,.,.,TRBJ2-5,15,TGTGCCAGCAGCACCCGGGACAGTAGGGTTGTAGGGCAGTACTTC,CASSTRDSRVVGQYF
TRBV20-1,.,.,TRBJ1-6,14,TGCAGTGGCAGAAGCGGGCAGGGCGGTTCACCCCTCCACTTT,CSGRSGQGGSPLHF
TRBV6-1,few,.,TRBJ2-5,13,TGTGCCAGCCGTGTCGGGGGCCAAGAGACCCAGTACTTC,CASRVGGQETQYF
TRBV24-1,few,TRBD1,TRBJ2-1,15,TGTGCCACCAGTGACGGACAGGGGGGACTTTATGAGCAGTTCTTC,CATSDGQGGLYEQFF
TRBV5-1,.,.,TRBJ2-7,14,TGCGCCAGCAGACAGGGAGATTCCTACAATGAGCAGTACTTC,CASRQGDSYNEQYF
TRBV20-1,.,.,TRBJ2-7,14,TGCAGTGCTAGAGGTTCGGCAGACTCCTACGAGCAGTACTTC,CSARGSADSYEQYF
TRBV2,.,.,TRBJ2-1,15,TGTGCCAGCAGTGAAGCAGGGGTAGTAGGCAATGAGCAGTTCTTC,CASSEAGVVGNEQFF
TRBV4-2,.,.,TRBJ1-1,12,TGTGCCTGCAGCCCCAGGGGTACTGAAGCTTTCTTT,CACSPRGTEAFF
TRBV7-3,.,.,TRBJ2-1,15,TGTGCCAGCAGCTTAGAGCGGTCTTTATACAATGGGCAGTTCTTC,CASSLERSLYNGQFF
TRBV4-1,.,.,TRBJ1-2,13,TGCGCCGGCAGCCAATTTGGTACAAATGGCTACACCTTC,CAGSQFGTNGYTF
TRBV29-1,few,.,TRBJ2-1,14,TGCAGCGTTGAAGCGGGACGCCGATACAATGAGCAGTTCTTC,CSVEAGRRYNEQFF
TRBV2,.,TRBD1,TRBJ2-3,14,TGTGCCAGCAGTGAGGGACAGGGGATTGATACGCAGTATTTT,CASSEGQGIDTQYF
TRBV7-2,.,.,TRBJ2-3,14,TGTGCCAGCAGCTTACAGGTCGGCACAGATACGCAGTATTTT,CASSLQVGTDTQYF
TRBV4-1,once,TRBD1,TRBJ1-1,15,TGCGCCAGCAGCATCCGGGACAGGGCGAACACCGAAGCTTTCTTT,CASSIRDRANTEAFF
TRBV12-3/TRBV12-4,.,TRBD1,TRBJ1-5,15,TGTGCCAGCAGTTCGACAGGGTTGGGCAATCAGCCCCAGCATTTT,CASSSTGLGNQPQHF
TRBV20-1,.,.,TRBJ2-1,13,TGCAGTGCTAGCGGGATGAACTACAATGAGCAGTTCTTC,CSASGMNYNEQFF
TRBV5-4,.,.,TRBJ2-1,15,TGTGCCAGCAGAACGGACTGGAGCTCCTACAATGAGCAGTTCTTC,CASRTDWSSYNEQFF